The 25 T cell receptor beta chains below come from one sample, sequenced in a study of blood T cell repertoires in COVID-19. Only in-frame clones appear in the TCRdb table, and some are missing; sequencing was by immunoSEQ multiplex PCR. The sample has some 300,000 clones, more than 85% seen once. The sequenced sample consisted of PBMCs or T cells enriched from blood (not recorded which). The source is a woman between 25 and 40 years old who had been exposed to COVID-19.

The chain recombines TRBV6-5 with TRBJ2-2; 7 nucleotides line up with TRBD1. Germline loops: CDR1 MNHEY, CDR2 SVGAGI. This CDR3 spans 14 amino acids. The trim removed 6 bases at V and 6 bases at J, leaving 7 bases unmatched. DNA for the CDR3: TGTGCCAGCAGACATACAGGGGTAGCCGGGGAGCTGTTTTTT. Translating it yields CASRHTGVAGELFF.

The chain joins TRBV5-1 to TRBJ2-5; weak D call: TRBD2 (7 bases). V was pared by 7 bases and J by 2 bases, with 18 bases between. The CDR3 is 15 amino acids. The germline V gene encodes CDR1 SGHRS and CDR2 YFSETQ. The DNA of the CDR3 is TGCGCCAGCGCCCGCCGGGGGGCCGATCAAGAGACCCAGTACTTC. It translates to CASARRGADQETQYF.

This clone was found once. The chain uses TRBV5-1 and TRBJ1-1; TRBD1 agrees at 7 bases. J was trimmed by 6 bases and V by 4 bases; bases with no gene match: 9. This CDR3 comprises 14 residues. Germline assignment: CDR1 SGHRS and CDR2 YFSETQ. The CDR3 reads CASSEGTVGAEAFF. The CDR3 DNA reads as TGCGCCAGCAGCGAAGGGACAGTTGGGGCTGAAGCTTTCTTT.

The rearrangement joins TRBV7-9 to TRBJ1-5, with D unresolved. The V gene lost 5 bases and the J gene lost 3 bases, with 11 bases spanning the gap. This CDR3 region has 14 residues. The germline V gene has CDR1 SEHNR and CDR2 FQNEAQ (reference sequence). For the CDR3, the DNA is TGTGCCAGCAGCCCCCTCCAGATCAATCAGCCCCAGCATTTT. Protein sequence: CASSPLQINQPQHF.

Written as DNA, the CDR3 is TGTGCCAGCAGTTTTTGGCAGGGGGCGTTAGGTACGGACAATGAGCAGTTCTTC. Its translation: CASSFWQGALGTDNEQFF. V usage is TRBV27 and J usage is TRBJ2-1, with 8 bases matching TRBD1. The trim removed 3 bases at V and 5 bases at J, leaving 15 bases unmatched. This CDR3 is 18 amino acids long. Looked up from germline, CDR1 is MNHEY and CDR2 is SMNVEV (reference sequence).

This chain links TRBV14 with TRBJ1-4, with 8 bases identical to TRBD1. From germline, CDR1 is SGHDN and CDR2 FVKESK. The CDR3 runs to 14 residues. Germline trimming cut 3 bases from V and 5 bases from J; bases unmatched to any gene: 2. CDR3 in amino acids: CASSHRQGNEKLFF. As DNA, the CDR3 is TGTGCCAGCAGCCATAGACAGGGGAATGAAAAACTGTTTTTT.

The V call is TRBV15, the J call TRBJ2-5; D is perhaps TRBD2 (5 bases). Per the germline V gene, CDR1 is LNHNV and CDR2 is YYDKDF (reference sequence). The CDR3 contains 15 residues. V lost 2 bases to trimming and J lost 4 bases, with 14 bases between them. Here the CDR3 reads CATSRITGVGETQYF. The CDR3 DNA reads TGTGCCACCAGCAGAATTACCGGGGTTGGAGAGACCCAGTACTTC.

The gene calls are TRBV5-5 and TRBJ2-7; 8 nucleotides align to TRBD2. With 0 bases clipped from V and 3 bases from J, the junction kept 5 bases outside the gene matches. Germline assignment: CDR1 SGHKS and CDR2 YYEKEE (reference sequence). The CDR3 is 15 residues long. The CDR3 is CASSLGLAGYYEQYF. CDR3 bases: TGTGCCAGCAGCTTGGGTCTAGCGGGCTACTACGAGCAGTACTTC.

V is TRBV19 and J is TRBJ2-5; D may be TRBD2 (5 bases). CDR3 length: 13 amino acids. The V end was cut by 3 bases, the J end by 6 bases, with 11 bases between. The germline CDR1 and CDR2 sequences are LNHDA and SQIVND (reference sequence). The CDR3 DNA sequence: TGTGCCAGTAGTATTGGACTCGGGAAGACCCAGTACTTC. The encoded protein is CASSIGLGKTQYF.

CDR3 DNA sequence: TGTGCCAGCAGCCCGGGACAGGGCGTTGAAAAACTGTTTTTT. Protein sequence: CASSPGQGVEKLFF. The genes are TRBV3-1 (or the pseudogene TRBV3-2) and TRBJ1-4; 9 positions agree with TRBD1. The V segment lost 4 bases and the J segment 7 bases; nucleotides outside the gene matches: 4. The CDR3 extends over 14 amino acids. CDR1 LGHDT and CDR2 YNNKEL come from the germline V gene (reference sequence).

The chain joins TRBV6-5 to TRBJ1-1; 10 bases are a match to TRBD1. Germline loops: CDR1 MNHEY, CDR2 SVGAGI. CDR3 length equals 16 residues. Unmatched junction bases numbered 5, after V lost 4 bases and J lost 0 bases. The DNA of the CDR3 is TGTGCCAGCAGTTGGGGACAGGGGACCATGAACACTGAAGCTTTCTTT. It specifies CASSWGQGTMNTEAFF.

This sequence joins TRBV2 and TRBJ1-1; D not resolved. Trimming removed 11 bases at V and 0 bases at J, with 7 bases between. This CDR3 comprises 11 residues. Germline values: CDR1 SNHLY, CDR2 FYNNEI. The CDR3 coding sequence is TGTGCCGCCCAGATGAACACTGAAGCTTTCTTT. It specifies CAAQMNTEAFF.

The chain combines TRBV24-1 with TRBJ1-1; TRBD1 matches 7 bases. The V gene's germline CDR1 is KGHDR and CDR2 SFDVKD. The CDR3 covers 13 residues. The trim removed 2 bases at V and 12 bases at J, leaving 8 bases unmatched. CDR3 protein: CATSDSQGFVTFF. Here the CDR3 DNA reads TGTGCCACCAGTGATTCACAGGGGTTTGTGACTTTCTTT.

On this clone itself: Other DNA sequences in the same sample also yield this CDR3. This chain links TRBV5-4 with TRBJ1-2; D ambiguous. V was clipped by 0 bases and J by 4 bases, with 4 bases between them. The CDR3 length is 12 residues. Germline V gives CDR1 SGHNT, CDR2 YYREEE (reference sequence). In DNA, the CDR3 is TGTGCCAGCAGCTTGGACAGCTATGGCTACACCTTC. Amino acids: CASSLDSYGYTF.

This clone was picked up one time. The chain links TRBV5-6 to TRBJ1-5, with TRBD1 matching over 7 bases. The CDR3 is 15 residues long. Germline values: CDR1 SGHDT, CDR2 YYEEEE. The trim removed 4 bases at V and 5 bases at J, leaving 9 bases unmatched. The CDR3 DNA sequence: TGTGCCAGCAGCGCGGGGACAGCGAGGGATCAGCCCCAGCATTTT. Translation: CASSAGTARDQPQHF.

The chain joins TRBV6-1 to TRBJ1-2; 10 bases match TRBD1. The germline V gene has CDR1 MNHNS and CDR2 SASEGT. The CDR3 runs to 18 residues. The V and J ends lost 2 bases and 4 bases, in that order; junction bases with no gene match: 13. The CDR3: CASSERLTGTGDGYGYTF. The CDR3 DNA follows: TGTGCCAGCAGTGAACGGTTAACCGGGACAGGGGATGGCTATGGCTACACCTTC.

This chain joins TRBV7-7 and TRBJ2-1; 10 nucleotides align to TRBD2. Losses at the gene ends were 4 bases for V and 4 bases for J; bases not matched to a gene: 4. The CDR3 is 15 residues long. Germline lookup yields CDR1 SSHAT and CDR2 FNYEAQ (reference sequence). The CDR3 DNA is TGTGCCAGCAGCTCCGGGACTAGCGCGTACAATGAGCAGTTCTTC. As protein: CASSSGTSAYNEQFF. The full variable domain, with the rest looked up from reference TRBV7-7 and TRBJ2-1, is GAGVSQSPRYKVTKRGQDVTLRCDPISSHATLYWYQQALGQGPEFLTYFNYEAQPDKSGLPSDRFSAERPEGSISTLTIQRTEQRDSAMYRCASSSGTSAYNEQFFGPGTRLTVL.

Notes on this clone: This CDR3 is also generated by other DNA sequences in the sample. The chain joins TRBV9 to TRBJ1-6; no clear D gene. The V end lost 0 bases, the J end lost 2 bases, and 6 bases lay between the germline ends. In germline, CDR1 is SGDLS, CDR2 YYNGEE. There are 15 residues in the CDR3. CDR3 loop: CASSVGGAYNSPLHF. CDR3 nucleotides: TGTGCCAGCAGCGTAGGAGGCGCCTATAATTCACCCCTCCACTTT.

This clone was seen once. The chain employs TRBV10-3 and TRBJ1-1; D might be TRBD1 (6 bases). V lost 0 bases and J lost 1, with 12 bases in between. Germline V gene sequence: CDR1 ENHRY, CDR2 SYGVKD. The CDR3 has 16 residues. DNA for the CDR3: TGTGCCATCAGTGAGTCCCGAACAGGGTGGAACACTGAAGCTTTCTTT. Translated: CAISESRTGWNTEAFF.

This clone was counted ten times or more. The chain recombines TRBV19 with TRBJ1-2, with D possibly being TRBD1 (5 bases). This CDR3 comprises 13 residues. Germline V gene sequence: CDR1 LNHDA, CDR2 SQIVND (reference sequence). Trimming pared 7 bases from V and 7 bases from J, leaving 16 bases between. CDR3 loop: CASTKKGLIGYTF. In nucleotides, the CDR3 is TGTGCCAGTACTAAGAAGGGGCTCATTGGCTACACCTTC.

This chain links TRBV23-1 with TRBJ2-5, with 8 bases identical to TRBD1. TRBV23-1 is annotated as an ORF whose role is uncertain. The CDR3 is 13 amino acids. Trimming cost V 4 bases and J 6 bases; bases outside gene matches: 4. The CDR3 bases are TGCGCCAGCAGTCCAGGGGGCAAACAGACCCAGTACTTC. As protein: CASSPGGKQTQYF.

This sequence joins TRBV7-9 and TRBJ1-5; D is undetermined. Trimming pared 6 bases from V and 2 bases from J, leaving 5 bases between. CDR1 is SEHNR, CDR2 FQNEAQ, per germline (reference sequence). The CDR3 is made up of 12 amino acids. The CDR3 bases are TGTGCCAGCAGAGCGGGCAATCAGCCCCAGCATTTT. Its protein is CASRAGNQPQHF. The full variable domain, its missing parts supplied by reference TRBV7-9 and TRBJ1-5, is DTGVSQNPRHKITKRGQNVTFRCDPISEHNRLYWYRQTLGQGPEFLTYFQNEAQLEKSRLLSDRFSAERPKGSFSTLEIQRTEQGDSAMYLCASRAGNQPQHFGDGTRLSIL.

The chain has TRBV21-1 and TRBJ2-1; the table calls TRBD2, which could not be checked here. TRBV21-1 counts as a pseudogene. This CDR3 comprises 17 residues. The CDR3 DNA reads TGTGCCAGCAGCTTCCCCGGACTAGCGGGGGGATACAATGAGCAGTTCTTC. Residues: CASSFPGLAGGYNEQFF.

This chain uses TRBV7-2 with TRBJ1-2; TRBD1 is a possible D gene (6 bases). Germline CDR1 reads SGHTA; CDR2 reads FQGNSA. Trimming removed 5 bases from V and 3 bases from J, with 22 bases in between. CDR3 length equals 17 residues. The CDR3 region has the DNA TGTGCCAGCAGCGCAGGGACATTCACCCGGCGGGACTATGGCTACACCTTC. Amino acids: CASSAGTFTRRDYGYTF.

CDR3 sequence: CASSRRDTYEQYF. In DNA, the CDR3 is TGTGCCAGCTCCCGCCGGGACACCTACGAGCAGTACTTC. The chain is built from TRBV28 and TRBJ2-7, with a tentative D call TRBD1 (6 bases). Trimming stripped 8 bases from V and 2 bases from J, with 13 bases between. Germline lookup yields CDR1 MDHEN and CDR2 SYDVKM. The CDR3 totals 13 residues.